Listed below are T cell receptor beta chains from one sample, sequenced in a study of T-cell reconstitution after alpha-beta-depleted transplantation in children. TCRdb itself ran the PCR reads through MiXCR, one entry per CDR3 protein. This sample has about 540,000 distinct CDR3 sequences, with over 20% found just once. The material sequenced was PBMCs, taken before TCRalphabeta/CD19-depleted stem cell transplant. These receptors originate from a boy in the first two years of life with Wiskott-Aldrich syndrome, due to receive a stem cell transplant. CDR3s include the opening cysteine and the closing phenylalanine or tryptophan. D genes are given only for firm matches. Clone size appears in some rows only: once, few, many, or a class for an expanded clone.

TRBD1	-	TRBV20-1	TRBJ1-1	TGCAGTACCACGGGGTGGACAGGGGACACTGAAGCTTTCTTT	CSTTGWTGDTEAFF
TRBD2	few	TRBV19	TRBJ2-1	TGTGCCAGTAGTATAGGCCTGGGTAGCGGGAGGAGCTACAATGAGCAGTTCTTC	CASSIGLGSGRSYNEQFF
TRBD1	few	TRBV20-1	TRBJ2-7	TGCAGTGCTAGCGAACAGACAGGGGGCTTCGAGCAGTACTTC	CSASEQTGGFEQYF
TRBD1	few	TRBV7-2	TRBJ1-5	TGTGCCAGCAGCTTAGCCGGGACAGGACAGCCCCAGCATTTT	CASSLAGTGQPQHF
-	-	TRBV12-3/TRBV12-4	TRBJ2-7	TGTGCCAGCAGTTTGGGGACGGTTCTTGGGGACGAGCAGTACTTC	CASSLGTVLGDEQYF
-	-	TRBV5-6	TRBJ2-1	TGTGCCAGCAGCCTCGGGATATGGACCTACAATGAGCAGTTCTTC	CASSLGIWTYNEQFF
TRBD2	few	TRBV10-3	TRBJ2-1	TGTGCCATCAGGGGCGTTAGACTAGCGGGCAATGAGCAGTTCTTC	CAIRGVRLAGNEQFF
TRBD1	-	TRBV12-3/TRBV12-4	TRBJ2-1	TGTGCCAGCAGTTTCGACGGGACAGGGATGAATGAGCAGTTCTTC	CASSFDGTGMNEQFF
-	few	TRBV12-3/TRBV12-4	TRBJ1-1	TGTGCCAGCAGCCTACGTAAGGGCCTCACTGAAGCTTTCTTT	CASSLRKGLTEAFF
TRBD2	few	TRBV10-2	TRBJ2-7	TGCGCCAGCAGTGTCCATCGAGGACTAGTCACCTACGAGCAGTACTTC	CASSVHRGLVTYEQYF
TRBD2	-	TRBV9	TRBJ2-3	TGTGCCAGCAGCGTAGACTTCAGACTAGCGGGCACAGATACGCAGTATTTT	CASSVDFRLAGTDTQYF
-	once	TRBV4-2	TRBJ1-1	TGTGCCAGCAGCCGCCGGGTCGGCACGAACACTGAAGCTTTCTTT	CASSRRVGTNTEAFF
TRBD1	-	TRBV19	TRBJ2-1	TGTGCCAGTAGTATGGGACAGAGCTACAATGAGCAGTTCTTC	CASSMGQSYNEQFF
TRBD2	-	TRBV20-1	TRBJ2-2	TGCAGTGCAGGGACTAGCGGGAGAGACACCGGGGAGCTGTTTTTT	CSAGTSGRDTGELFF
TRBD2	few	TRBV5-1	TRBJ2-7	TGCGCCAGCAGCTTGGTCGGGGGGAGGGACGAGCAGTACTTC	CASSLVGGRDEQYF